This TCR beta chain was found in a study of T-cell reconstitution after alpha-beta-depleted transplantation in children. The library targeted TCRbeta and was prepared with unique molecular identifiers. TCRdb analysed the PCR reads with MiXCR anew, one entry per CDR3 protein. In the table there are about 610,000 distinct CDR3 sequences, about 11% of which are singletons. This clonotype has at least ten counts. The source was PBMCs from the stem cell graft donor, collected from the stem cell graft. The TCR sequence derives from a human donor who donated a stem cell graft to a child with acute myeloid leukemia.

The CDR3 sequence is CASSLWQSYEQYF. The CDR3 DNA reads as TGTGCCAGCAGCTTATGGCAGTCCTACGAGCAGTACTTC. The chain carries TRBV7-2 and TRBJ2-7; D remains ambiguous. The V end was cut by 2 bases, the J end by 1 base, with 6 bases between. Germline CDR1 reads SGHTA; CDR2 reads FQGNSA. The CDR3 totals 13 residues.